This T cell receptor (beta chain) was sequenced in a study of regulatory T cells in long-lasting Graves disease. Time point defined: newly diagnosed GD, antithyroid drugs for less than 3 months. PBMC-derived RNA was used for the TCR library. Germline V gene lookup returns CDR1 SQVTM and CDR2 ANQGSEA. This CDR3 has 13 residues. Arm-PCR of CDR3 regions with iRepertoire HTBI primers generated TCR beta libraries. How the authors handled the data: Samples jointly harbored 62 TRBV and more than eleven TRBJ segments. One entry per CDR3 protein results from TCRdb running MiXCR on the multiplex PCR reads. TCRdb's processing, not the study's, gives the V and J calls here. The profile shows about 540,000 distinct CDR3 sequences, roughly 14% of them singletons. Worth noting for this clonotype: A read error may explain this, as a much larger clone is one base away.

This sample was also put to use in a study of T cells in Graves' hyperthyroidism and ophthalmopathy. In that study: Blood also contained most expanded thyroid clonotypes above 0.001.

The chain employs TRBV29-1 and TRBJ2-7; D remains unclear. The material was peripheral blood mononuclear cells (PBMCs), obtained at new diagnosis, from a patient treated with antithyroid drugs. The clonotype was recovered from a man aged 25-40 years with Graves disease. CDR3 DNA sequence: TGCAGCATTGAGGCAGGTCACTCCTACGAGCAGTACTTC. This encodes CSIEAGHSYEQYF.